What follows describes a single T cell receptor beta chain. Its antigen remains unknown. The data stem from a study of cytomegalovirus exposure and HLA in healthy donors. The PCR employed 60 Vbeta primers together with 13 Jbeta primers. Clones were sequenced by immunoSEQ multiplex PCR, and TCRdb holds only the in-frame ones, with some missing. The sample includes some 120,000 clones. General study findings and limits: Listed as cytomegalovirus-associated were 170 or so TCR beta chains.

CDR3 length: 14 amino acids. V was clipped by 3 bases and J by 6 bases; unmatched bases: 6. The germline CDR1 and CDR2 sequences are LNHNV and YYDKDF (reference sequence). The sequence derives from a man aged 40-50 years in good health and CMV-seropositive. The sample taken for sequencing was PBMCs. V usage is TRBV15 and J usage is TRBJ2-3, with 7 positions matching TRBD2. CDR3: CATSRGGVADTQYF. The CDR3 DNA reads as TGTGCCACCAGCAGGGGGGGGGTGGCGGATACGCAGTATTTT.